The rows below give T cell receptor beta chains drawn from one sample of a study of synovial regulatory T cells in juvenile arthritis. TCRdb's copy holds only in-frame clones and misses some; the assay was immunoSEQ multiplex PCR. Seen in this sample are approximately 7,000 clones; the ten most common clones hold 1.5% to 2%. The source material was Treg cells from blood. These receptors all come from a donor aged 2-35 years with juvenile idiopathic arthritis. Both conserved end residues are part of each CDR3. The size entry is marked missing in some rows and otherwise reads once, few, many or a size class.

CDR3 protein,J gene,V gene,clone size
CASSENGGGEQYF,TRBJ2-7,TRBV2,-
CASSLAGDREQYF,TRBJ2-5,TRBV5-1,-
CASSLSDRNSGYTF,TRBJ1-2,TRBV5-6,-
CASSLTTGTGSSYNEQFF,TRBJ2-1,TRBV5-6,-
CASSSPGGVAYNEQFF,TRBJ2-1,TRBV5-1,-
CAISERVEESEQYF,TRBJ2-7,TRBV10-3,-
CASSPSSGASDTQYF,TRBJ2-3,TRBV7-3,-
CASSPRVGVDDGYTF,TRBJ1-2,TRBV9,-
CASSLLGGASGNTIYF,TRBJ1-3,TRBV5-6,-
CAISGQGANYGYTF,TRBJ1-2,TRBV10-3,-
CASSIYWQSSTDTQYF,TRBJ2-3,TRBV19,-
CASTRWTGKVGNQPQHF,TRBJ1-5,TRBV28,-
CASSIQQDTQYF,TRBJ2-3,TRBV19,-
CASSPKNTGELFF,TRBJ2-2,TRBV5-5,-
CASSGQVGQPNTEAFF,TRBJ1-1,TRBV2,-
CASSQGGQAGTDTQYF,TRBJ2-3,TRBV14,-
CASSHCLGRTNTEAFF,TRBJ1-1,TRBV23-1,-
CASSIWTSGRFYNEQFF,TRBJ2-1,TRBV19,-
CASRGGEKLFF,TRBJ1-4,TRBV28,medium-sized
CASSHGQGSNTEAFF,TRBJ1-1,TRBV5-1,-
CASSEGTYEQFF,TRBJ2-1,TRBV6-1,-
CATAVGLASRETQYF,TRBJ2-5,TRBV19,-
CASSLETGGRGYTF,TRBJ1-2,TRBV5-1,-
CATSRGPGDRRNEKLFF,TRBJ1-4,TRBV15,-
CATSGTSGTDTQYF,TRBJ2-3,TRBV6-5,-
CASSFARGADQYF,TRBJ2-5,TRBV7-8,-
CASSVGGTPQETQYF,TRBJ2-5,TRBV9,-
CASSLAGQQQYF,TRBJ2-7,TRBV5-1,-
CASSRGGSHEQFF,TRBJ2-1,TRBV19,-
CATSTFQGAVYEKLFF,TRBJ1-4,TRBV15,-
CASNSWGQPQHF,TRBJ1-5,TRBV6-1,-
CASSVHSSGSGNEQFF,TRBJ2-1,TRBV9,-
CASSGEGFAEQYF,TRBJ2-7,TRBV2,-
CASKGGPSWSTEAFF,TRBJ1-1,TRBV7-8,-
CASSLLRGDGANVLTF,TRBJ2-6,TRBV5-1,-
CASSQEPSRASNEQYF,TRBJ2-7,TRBV4-1,-
CASSYRGLADTQYF,TRBJ2-3,TRBV5-1,-
CASSFGQGSYNEQFF,TRBJ2-1,TRBV27,-
CSVAGSQETQYF,TRBJ2-5,TRBV29-1,-
CASSYSSGGTEAFF,TRBJ1-1,TRBV6-5,-
CASSLGAGGRTGPYGYTF,TRBJ1-2,TRBV5-1,-
CASSQAYQDYGYTF,TRBJ1-2,TRBV4-2,-
CASSSGGLRYEQYF,TRBJ2-7,TRBV28,-
CASSESPIGEQYF,TRBJ2-7,TRBV10-1,medium-sized
CASSLAGTGRNEQYF,TRBJ2-7,TRBV5-1,-
CASSGAESYGYTF,TRBJ1-2,TRBV2,-
CASSSGSVLQSYEQYF,TRBJ2-7,TRBV28,-
CASSFGTDYNSPLHF,TRBJ1-6,TRBV28,-
CASSLRRESWTDTQYF,TRBJ2-3,TRBV7-9,-
CASSRQEGNYGYTF,TRBJ1-2,TRBV6-1,-
CASSLGLGRADGYTF,TRBJ1-2,TRBV7-2,-
CASSRTGGYNSPLHF,TRBJ1-6,TRBV7-2,-
CASRARGQPQHF,TRBJ1-5,TRBV19,-
CASSHSHQPNQPQHF,TRBJ1-5,TRBV4-1,medium-sized
CASSPGLANTEAFF,TRBJ1-1,TRBV7-3,-
CASSRSPGQGRTDTQYF,TRBJ2-3,TRBV5-4,-
CASSVDRGLSGNEKLFF,TRBJ1-4,TRBV5-4,-